This T cell receptor beta chain was sequenced for a study of early stage breast cancer tumors. For the study at large: Most invasive tumors, about 80% of the 16, were ER+/PR+/HER2-. Average read coverage per sample was about 10-fold.

The V segment lost 5 bases and the J segment 2 bases; nucleotides outside the gene matches: 6. Germline CDR1 reads LNHDA; CDR2 reads SQIVND (reference sequence). The CDR3 length is 16 residues. Clones were sequenced by immunoSEQ multiplex PCR, and TCRdb holds only the in-frame ones, with some missing. Among about 72,000 clones listed, roughly 84% were seen once. This TCR came from a person aged 55 to 70 with breast cancer. The chain employs TRBV19 and TRBJ2-1, with 10 bases fitting TRBD2. The sequenced sample was blood. This CDR3 is CASSRSAGGPYNEQFF. In DNA form, the CDR3 reads TGTGCCAGTAGTCGATCAGCGGGAGGGCCCTACAATGAGCAGTTCTTC.